This TCR beta chain was recorded in a study of blood T cell repertoires in COVID-19. Clones were read by immunoSEQ multiplex PCR, and TCRdb kept only the in-frame ones, dropping some. The sample has about 300,000 clones; about 83% are singletons. This CDR3 spans 12 amino acids. The V gene lost 7 bases and the J gene lost 0 bases, with 4 bases spanning the gap. Germline-derived CDR1 and CDR2 are LNHNV and YYDKDF (reference sequence). The sequence was collected from a woman aged 45-65 years with acute or convalescent COVID-19. The material sequenced was peripheral blood. This chain connects TRBV15 to TRBJ1-3; D remains unclear. This CDR3 is CATTNSGNTIYF. CDR3 nucleotides: TGTGCCACCACCAACTCTGGAAACACCATATATTTT.